The 17 T cell receptor beta chains listed next were all sequenced from one sample in a study of T cells in Graves' hyperthyroidism and ophthalmopathy. RNA transcripts yielded amplified TCR beta CDR3 regions. HTBI primers were employed in a first-round RT-PCR of the TCR CDR3. In TCRdb, the multiplex PCR reads were re-called with MiXCR into one record per CDR3 protein. The data contain approximately 690,000 distinct CDR3 sequences, less than 25% of them singletons. The material sequenced was blood. All receptors derive from a man younger than 45 with Graves' ophthalmopathy.

This clonotype has ten or more counts. The V gene is TRBV28, the J gene TRBJ2-5, with D perhaps given as TRBD1 or TRBD2 (5 bases each). The V and J ends lost 6 bases and 1 base respectively, with 9 bases between them. This CDR3 has 13 residues. Looked up from germline, CDR1 is MDHEN and CDR2 is SYDVKM. The CDR3 sequence is CASRWDGQETQYF. The CDR3, as DNA: TGTGCCAGCAGGTGGGACGGCCAAGAGACCCAGTACTTC.

This clonotype was seen ten or more times. The chain uses TRBV28 and TRBJ2-7, with 11 bases fitting TRBD2. CDR1 MDHEN and CDR2 SYDVKM come from the germline V gene. V lost 5 bases to trimming and J lost 0 bases; unmatched junction nucleotides: 6. The CDR3 consists of 16 residues. The CDR3 nucleotides read TGTGCCAGCAGTCACGGGACTAGCGGTAACTCCTACGAGCAGTACTTC. This sequence encodes CASSHGTSGNSYEQYF.

This clonotype was seen a handful of times. This sequence joins TRBV25-1 and TRBJ2-3, with TRBD2 matching 7 bases. The CDR3 extends over 16 amino acids. The V and J ends lost 7 bases and 1 base, in that order; junction bases with no gene match: 11. Germline V gene sequence: CDR1 MGHDK, CDR2 SYGVNS. CDR3 protein: CASMGGTLAGTDTQYF. CDR3 DNA sequence: TGTGCCAGCATGGGAGGAACGCTAGCGGGCACAGATACGCAGTATTTT.

This clonotype was observed a few times. V gene TRBV30 combines with J gene TRBJ1-5; D is undetermined. V lost 2 bases to trimming and J lost 4 bases, with 12 bases between them. The CDR3 spans 14 residues. Germline CDR1 is GTSNPN and CDR2 is SVGIG (reference sequence). The DNA for the CDR3 is TGTGCCTGGAGTTTGGGCGAGGGAAATCAGCCCCAGCATTTT. Translating gives CAWSLGEGNQPQHF.

Points on this clonotype: One junction end disagrees with the germline gene, perhaps due to a read error. V and J are TRBV6-2 or TRBV6-3 and TRBJ2-3; D tentatively fits TRBD1 or TRBD2 (5 bases each). There are 18 residues in the CDR3. Germline CDR1 MNHEY, CDR2 SVGEGT. In DNA form, the CDR3 reads TGTGTCAGCAGTTACGAAAGGGACGTTGGACTTCTCACAGATACGCAGTATTTT. Translating it yields CVSSYERDVGLLTDTQYF.

The rearrangement links TRBV7-3 to TRBJ1-1; weak D call: TRBD1 (6 bases). The V end lost 1 base, the J end lost 6 bases, and 15 bases lay between the germline ends. Germline V gene data show CDR1 as SGHTA and CDR2 as FQGTGA. The CDR3 sequence is 15 residues long. This CDR3 reads CASSLMGRGSAEAFF. The CDR3 DNA is TGTGCCAGCAGCTTAATGGGCAGGGGCAGCGCTGAAGCTTTCTTT.

CDR3 sequence: CASWGTTGELFF. CDR3 sequence (DNA): TGTGCCAGTTGGGGCACCACCGGGGAGCTGTTTTTT. The genes are TRBV7-9 and TRBJ2-2, with TRBD1 as a possible D gene (5 bases). Germline assignment: CDR1 SEHNR and CDR2 FQNEAQ (reference sequence). V lost 9 bases to trimming and J lost 4 bases, with 9 bases between them. There are 12 residues in the CDR3.

This clonotype was seen ten or more times. The chain carries TRBV2 and TRBJ1-5; 8 bases map to TRBD1. Trimming cost V 5 bases and J 1 base; bases outside gene matches: 4. The germline V gene has CDR1 SNHLY and CDR2 FYNNEI. The CDR3 sequence is 15 residues long. This chain's CDR3 is CASSTDRGSNQPQHF. In nucleotides, the CDR3 is TGTGCCAGCAGTACCGACAGGGGAAGCAATCAGCCCCAGCATTTT.

This clonotype has ten or more counts. This chain links TRBV20-1 with TRBJ2-7, with 9 nucleotides matching TRBD1. J was trimmed by 5 bases and V by 5 bases; bases with no gene match: 4. Germline CDR1 DFQATT, CDR2 SNEGSKA (reference sequence). The CDR3 sequence is 12 residues long. CDR3 protein: CSAGDRGNEQYF. Here the CDR3 DNA reads TGCAGTGCTGGTGACAGGGGGAACGAGCAGTACTTC.

In this sample, this clonotype turned up many times. The chain recombines TRBV7-8 with TRBJ1-1; TRBD1 might be the D (5 bases). The germline V gene has CDR1 SGHVS and CDR2 FQNEAQ. Trimming pared 6 bases from V and 4 bases from J, leaving 15 bases between. The CDR3 has 14 residues. The CDR3: CASRIGGLGTEAFF. The CDR3, as DNA: TGTGCCAGCAGGATCGGGGGATTGGGCACTGAAGCTTTCTTT.

V is TRBV20-1 and J is TRBJ2-7; 7 positions match TRBD2. V trimming: 3 bases; J trimming: 2 bases; junction bases outside the gene matches: 7. Germline CDR1 and CDR2: DFQATT and SNEGSKA (reference sequence). The CDR3 length is 14 residues. The CDR3: CSARVPTSAYEQYF. In nucleotides, the CDR3 is TGCAGTGCTAGGGTACCCACTAGCGCCTACGAGCAGTACTTC.

This clonotype was seen more than once but under ten times. The chain couples TRBV20-1 to TRBJ1-1; D ambiguous. Germline CDR1 DFQATT, CDR2 SNEGSKA (reference sequence). Trimming stripped 6 bases from V and 1 base from J, with 15 bases between. The CDR3 has 14 residues. The CDR3 loop reads CSAPLLGRNTEAFF. In DNA, the CDR3 is TGCAGTGCCCCTCTCCTGGGGAGGAACACTGAAGCTTTCTTT.

DNA for the CDR3: TGTGCCATCACCCTAATGGGGGTTAGGGACACTGAAGCTTTCTTT. Residues: CAITLMGVRDTEAFF. The chain recombines TRBV10-3 with TRBJ1-1, with D perhaps matching TRBD1 (5 bases). The CDR3 contains 15 residues. CDR1 is ENHRY and CDR2 is SYGVKD in the germline V gene. Between the trimmed V and J ends, which lost 7 bases and 3 bases, there was a span of 18 bases.

This CDR3 reads CASPASERSSGANVLTF. CDR3 DNA: TGCGCCAGTCCTGCCTCGGAGCGGAGCTCTGGGGCCAACGTCCTGACTTTC. This sequence joins TRBV10-1 and TRBJ2-6, with TRBD2 as a possible D gene (5 bases). The germline CDR1 and CDR2 sequences are WNHNN and SYGVQD (reference sequence). V was cut by 9 bases and J by 0 bases, with 18 bases left in between. The CDR3 runs 17 residues.

The chain's CDR3 is CASSPRVGDTEAFF. The CDR3 DNA follows: TGTGCCAGCAGCCCGAGGGTGGGGGACACTGAAGCTTTCTTT. The rearrangement joins TRBV5-5 to TRBJ1-1; weak D call: TRBD1 (5 bases). Germline V gives CDR1 SGHKS, CDR2 YYEKEE (reference sequence). The CDR3 contains 14 residues. The V end was cut by 4 bases, the J end by 3 bases, with 13 bases between. Together with reference TRBV5-5 and TRBJ1-1, the CDR3 gives the full variable domain: DAGVTQSPTHLIKTRGQQVTLRCSPISGHKSVSWYQQVLGQGPQFIFQYYEKEERGRGNFPDRFSARQFPNYSSELNVNALLLGDSALYLCASSPRVGDTEAFFGQGTRLTVV.

This clonotype came up a few times. This sequence joins TRBV27 and TRBJ1-1; possible D gene TRBD1, 6 bases. The V end lost 6 bases, the J end lost 3 bases, and 14 bases lay between the germline ends. The CDR3 contains 14 residues. Germline loops: CDR1 MNHEY, CDR2 SMNVEV (reference sequence). The CDR3 nucleotides read TGTGCCAGCAGACTCAAGGGGGGGTACACTGAAGCTTTCTTT. Protein sequence: CASRLKGGYTEAFF.

This chain uses TRBV20-1 with TRBJ2-1; D call uncertain. This CDR3 is 13 amino acids long. From germline, CDR1 is DFQATT and CDR2 SNEGSKA (reference sequence). Deletions cut 3 bases from V and 2 bases from J, with 8 bases between. CDR3 sequence: CSARADTYNEQFF. In DNA form, the CDR3 reads TGCAGTGCTAGGGCGGATACCTACAATGAGCAGTTCTTC.